The rows below give T cell receptor beta chains drawn from one sample of a study of blood T cell repertoires in COVID-19. Repertoires were generated with immunoSEQ multiplex PCR, while TCRdb's copy carries only in-frame clones and drops some. The sample holds 350,000 to 450,000 clones, approximately 81% seen once. Sequenced material: peripheral blood. Receptor source: a woman between 18 and 29 years old with acute or convalescent COVID-19. CDR3s include the opening cysteine and the closing phenylalanine or tryptophan. A D gene is named only where the DNA matches it firmly. Size is stated for part of the rows, as once, few or many counts, or as a class when the clone is expanded.

size,V,J,D,CDR3,DNA
-,TRBV24-1,TRBJ2-1,TRBD1,CATSDSDRGWNEQFF,TGTGCCACCAGTGATTCTGACAGGGGGTGGAATGAGCAGTTCTTC
-,TRBV9,TRBJ1-1,-,CASKQEGKNTEAFF,TGTGCCAGCAAGCAGGAGGGGAAGAACACTGAAGCTTTCTTT
-,TRBV27,TRBJ1-5,-,CASRQQGGGNQPQHF,TGTGCCAGCAGGCAACAGGGTGGTGGAAATCAGCCCCAGCATTTT
-,TRBV7-3,TRBJ2-1,-,CASSLTADNEQFF,TGTGCCAGCAGCTTAACGGCCGACAATGAGCAGTTCTTC
-,TRBV6-1,TRBJ2-7,-,CASSEALTVSEQYF,TGTGCCAGCAGTGAAGCGCTCACAGTCTCCGAGCAGTACTTC
-,TRBV5-1,TRBJ1-4,TRBD1,CASRPPGQGATNEKLFF,TGCGCCAGCAGACCTCCGGGACAGGGGGCAACTAATGAAAAACTGTTTTTT
few,TRBV6-5,TRBJ2-6,-,CATGTGDSGANVLTF,TGTGCCACCGGGACGGGAGACTCTGGGGCCAACGTCCTGACTTTC
-,TRBV5-1,TRBJ1-1,-,CASSFQQGPNTEAFF,TGCGCCAGCAGCTTCCAACAGGGTCCGAACACTGAAGCTTTCTTT
-,TRBV21-1,TRBJ1-1,-,CASSKVPGQGARNTEAFF,TGTGCCAGCAGCAAAGTACCGGGACAGGGGGCAAGAAACACTGAAGCTTTCTTT
-,TRBV19,TRBJ1-5,-,CASQRQHNQPQHF,TGTGCCAGTCAGAGACAGCACAATCAGCCCCAGCATTTT
once,TRBV7-2,TRBJ2-2,TRBD2,CASSRGVGLFSGELFF,TGTGCCAGCAGCCGGGGGGTAGGACTGTTCTCCGGGGAGCTGTTTTTT
-,TRBV28,TRBJ2-2,-,CASSAPGHPWAGELFF,TGTGCCAGCAGTGCTCCGGGACACCCGTGGGCCGGGGAGCTGTTTTTT
-,TRBV5-1,TRBJ1-2,TRBD1,CASSSVAGTGGYTF,TGCGCCAGCAGCTCCGTGGCCGGGACAGGGGGCTACACCTTC
-,TRBV19,TRBJ2-1,-,CASSIVAQYNEQFF,TGTGCCAGTAGTATAGTCGCACAATACAATGAGCAGTTCTTC
-,TRBV9,TRBJ2-1,TRBD1,CASSGRDRTYNEQFF,TGTGCCAGCAGCGGCCGGGACAGAACCTACAATGAGCAGTTCTTC
-,TRBV11-2,TRBJ2-7,TRBD1,CASSQGQGAHEQYF,TGTGCCAGCAGCCAGGGACAGGGGGCCCACGAGCAGTACTTC
-,TRBV28,TRBJ2-3,TRBD2,CASTIGGTSGTTDTQYF,TGTGCCAGCACCATAGGAGGGACTAGCGGGACCACAGATACGCAGTATTTT
-,TRBV5-6,TRBJ1-1,-,CASSLAQGATEAFF,TGTGCCAGCAGCTTGGCACAGGGAGCCACTGAAGCTTTCTTT
-,TRBV15,TRBJ2-3,-,CATSRSRDISTDTQYF,TGTGCCACCAGCAGGAGCCGGGACATCAGCACAGATACGCAGTATTTT
once,TRBV19,TRBJ1-2,TRBD1,CASILAGGGNPFYGYTF,TGTGCCAGTATACTGGCAGGGGGCGGGAATCCTTTCTATGGCTACACCTTC
-,TRBV30,TRBJ2-3,-,CAWETGGTDTQYF,TGTGCCTGGGAGACGGGGGGCACAGATACGCAGTATTTT
-,TRBV5-6,TRBJ2-2,TRBD2,CASSLATSWSHGELFF,TGTGCCAGCAGCTTGGCGACTAGCTGGTCCCACGGGGAGCTGTTTTTT
-,TRBV7-2,TRBJ2-7,-,CASSLARGFEQYF,TGTGCCAGCAGCTTAGCGCGGGGATTCGAGCAGTACTTC
few,TRBV6-5,TRBJ2-7,-,CASSKSQMYEQYF,TGTGCCAGCAGTAAAAGCCAAATGTACGAGCAGTACTTC
-,TRBV5-6,TRBJ2-1,-,CASSFGRGLDGLNEQFF,TGTGCCAGCAGCTTCGGGAGGGGGCTGGATGGACTCAATGAGCAGTTCTTC
few,TRBV18,TRBJ2-6,-,CASSPLGAGGANVLTF,TGTGCCAGCTCACCATTGGGGGCCGGTGGGGCCAACGTCCTGACTTTC
-,TRBV15,TRBJ2-5,-,CATSPRGGETQYF,TGTGCCACCAGCCCTAGGGGGGGGGAGACCCAGTACTTC
-,TRBV28,TRBJ1-2,-,CASSLSQARSTSSNYGYTF,TGTGCCAGCAGTCTTTCCCAGGCCAGGTCAACGAGTTCTAACTATGGCTACACCTTC
few,TRBV2,TRBJ1-2,TRBD1,CASSEGGQGFGYTF,TGTGCCAGCAGTGAAGGGGGACAGGGATTCGGCTACACCTTC
-,TRBV28,TRBJ1-1,TRBD1,CAAARGTEAFF,TGTGCCGCCGCCAGGGGGACTGAAGCTTTCTTT
few,TRBV24-1,TRBJ2-2,TRBD2,CATSGTGGAAASGSTGELFF,TGTGCCACCAGTGGAACTGGGGGGGCGGCGGCTAGCGGGAGCACCGGGGAGCTGTTTTTT
once,TRBV24-1,TRBJ2-1,-,CATMDREGWGNEQFF,TGTGCCACCATGGACAGGGAGGGGTGGGGCAATGAGCAGTTCTTC
-,TRBV19,TRBJ1-4,-,CASSMSQGRGNEKLFF,TGTGCCAGTAGTATGAGTCAAGGACGGGGGAATGAAAAACTGTTTTTT
-,TRBV5-4,TRBJ2-5,TRBD1,CASSGTGGGRETQYF,TGTGCCAGCAGCGGGACAGGGGGAGGACGGGAGACCCAGTACTTC
-,TRBV30,TRBJ1-4,-,CAWNLYGQTTNEKLFF,TGTGCCTGGAACCTATACGGACAGACAACTAATGAAAAACTGTTTTTT
-,TRBV5-6,TRBJ2-7,TRBD2,CASSLGLAGGWSYEQYF,TGTGCCAGCAGCCTCGGACTAGCGGGGGGGTGGTCCTACGAGCAGTACTTC
-,TRBV19,TRBJ1-1,TRBD1,CASSIQGKGATEAFF,TGTGCCAGTAGTATACAGGGTAAGGGGGCCACTGAAGCTTTCTTT